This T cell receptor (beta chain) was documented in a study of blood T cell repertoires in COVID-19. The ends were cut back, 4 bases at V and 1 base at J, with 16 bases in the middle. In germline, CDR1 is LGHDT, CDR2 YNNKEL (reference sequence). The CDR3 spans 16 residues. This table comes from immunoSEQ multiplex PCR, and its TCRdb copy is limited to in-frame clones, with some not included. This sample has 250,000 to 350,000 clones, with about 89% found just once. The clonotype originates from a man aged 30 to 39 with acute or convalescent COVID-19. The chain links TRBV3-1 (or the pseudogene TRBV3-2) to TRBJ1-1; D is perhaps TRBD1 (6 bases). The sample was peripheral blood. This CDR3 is CASSRGRGGSNTEAFF. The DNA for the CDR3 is TGTGCCAGCAGCCGAGGGCGGGGGGGCTCGAACACTGAAGCTTTCTTT.